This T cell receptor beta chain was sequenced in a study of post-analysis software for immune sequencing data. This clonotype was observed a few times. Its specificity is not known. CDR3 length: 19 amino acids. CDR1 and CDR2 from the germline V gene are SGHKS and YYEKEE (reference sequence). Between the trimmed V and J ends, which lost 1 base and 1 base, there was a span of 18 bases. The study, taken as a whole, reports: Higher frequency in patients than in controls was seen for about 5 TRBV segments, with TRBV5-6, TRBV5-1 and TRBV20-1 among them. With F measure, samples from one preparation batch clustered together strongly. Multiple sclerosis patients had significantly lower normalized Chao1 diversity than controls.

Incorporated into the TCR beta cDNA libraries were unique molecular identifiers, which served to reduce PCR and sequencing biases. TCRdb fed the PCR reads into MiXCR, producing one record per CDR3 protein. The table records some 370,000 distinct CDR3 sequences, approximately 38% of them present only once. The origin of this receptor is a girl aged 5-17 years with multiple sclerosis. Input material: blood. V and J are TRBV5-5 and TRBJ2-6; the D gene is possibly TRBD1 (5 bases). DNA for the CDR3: TGTGCCAGCAGCTTGTTTTTGAGACAGATAGCTTCTGGGGCCAACGTCCTGACTTTC. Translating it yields CASSLFLRQIASGANVLTF.